The 8 T cell receptor beta chains presented below share a single source sample, sequenced in a study of response to subunit inactivated influenza vaccine. TCRdb re-called the RT-PCR reads with MiXCR, one entry per CDR3 protein. The sample lists around 200,000 distinct CDR3 sequences, around a tenth occurring once. Material: non-naive T cells sorted from PBMCs, obtained on the day of vaccination. The source is a man aged 50-60 years who received an inactivated influenza vaccine.

This clonotype was recorded many times. The V gene is TRBV29-1, the J gene TRBJ2-7; unclear D gene. Looked up from germline, CDR1 is SQVTM and CDR2 is ANQGSEA. The V end was cut by 2 bases, the J end by 6 bases, with 8 bases between. This CDR3 has 11 residues. This CDR3 is CSVETVGEQYF. As DNA, the CDR3 is TGCAGCGTTGAAACGGTTGGCGAGCAGTACTTC.

This chain uses TRBV5-1 with TRBJ2-4; D is uncertain. The CDR3 extends over 15 amino acids. V was clipped by 4 bases and J by 7 bases, with 18 bases between them. Germline lookup yields CDR1 SGHRS and CDR2 YFSETQ. The CDR3 sequence: CASSHAPGVENIQYF. As DNA, the CDR3 is TGCGCCAGCAGCCACGCGCCAGGAGTCGAGAACATTCAGTACTTC.

This clonotype was observed a handful of times. CDR3 in amino acids: CASSQAESYGYTF. CDR3 nucleotides: TGCGCCAGCAGCCAAGCTGAGAGCTATGGCTACACCTTC. This rearrangement joins TRBV4-3 to TRBJ1-2; D unresolved. This CDR3 has 13 residues. V was trimmed by 1 base and J by 4 bases, leaving 7 bases between them. Germline V gene data show CDR1 as LGHNA and CDR2 as YSLEER.

This clonotype was seen repeatedly, ten times or more. The chain couples TRBV11-2 to TRBJ2-1; tentatively, D is TRBD2 (6 bases). Germline V gene data show CDR1 as SGHAT and CDR2 as FQNNGV. This CDR3 contains 12 residues. With 4 bases removed from V and 10 bases from J, the gap between germline ends came to 11 bases. CDR3 protein: CASSSSGGEQFF. CDR3 bases: TGTGCCAGCAGCTCCTCTGGGGGGGAGCAGTTCTTC.

This clonotype was found once. The chain links TRBV12-3 or TRBV12-4 to TRBJ2-5; no clear D. With 5 bases removed from V and 9 bases from J, the gap between germline ends came to 16 bases. There are 13 residues in the CDR3. CDR3 amino acids: CASSPFLAPPQYF. The CDR3 DNA reads as TGTGCCAGCAGTCCCTTCCTGGCCCCCCCCCAGTACTTC.

The chain combines TRBV20-1 with TRBJ2-1; 11 bases map to TRBD2. Germline CDR1 reads DFQATT; CDR2 reads SNEGSKA (reference sequence). CDR3 length equals 15 residues. Trimming took 4 bases from V and 5 from J; bases not matched to a gene: 7. Written as DNA, the CDR3 is TGCAGTGCTAATAGCGGGAGGGCCCAAAACAATGAGCAGTTCTTC. This translates into CSANSGRAQNNEQFF.

The sample holds many counts of this clonotype. The chain couples TRBV3-1 to TRBJ1-1; D might be TRBD1 (5 bases). This CDR3 contains 12 residues. V shed 1 base and J shed 10 bases, with 10 bases lying between them. CDR1 is LGHDT and CDR2 is YNNKEL in the germline V gene (reference sequence). The chain's CDR3 is CASSQGGRGAFF. The CDR3 DNA reads as TGTGCCAGCAGCCAAGGGGGACGAGGAGCTTTCTTT.

The chain has TRBV7-3 and TRBJ2-2, with TRBD2 identical over 8 bases. J was trimmed by 6 bases and V by 4 bases; bases with no gene match: 7. The CDR3 is 15 amino acids. CDR1 and CDR2 from the germline V gene are SGHTA and FQGTGA. The CDR3 sequence is CASSSDGLASGELFF. CDR3 sequence (DNA): TGTGCCAGCAGCTCCGACGGACTAGCATCCGGGGAGCTGTTTTTT. The full variable domain, with the rest looked up from reference TRBV7-3 and TRBJ2-2, is GAGVSQTPSNKVTEKGKYVELRCDPISGHTALYWYRQSLGQGPEFLIYFQGTGAADDSGLPNDRFFAVRPEGSVSTLKIQRTERGDSAVYLCASSSDGLASGELFFGEGSRLTVL.